This TCR beta chain was captured by sequencing in a study of blood T cell repertoires in COVID-19. Study as a whole: Samples taken during acute and convalescent COVID-19 were collected in the United States, Italy and Spain. Sample material is recorded as cDNA or gDNA derived from T cells, B-cell-depleted T cells, or PBMCs.

Per the original methods: Counts of nucleated cells, estimated from reference gene primer amplification, were obtained. TCRdb's table, derived via immunoSEQ multiplex PCR, lists solely in-frame clones and lacks some. From that table come the V and J calls and clone size; the DNA was used to work out D and trimming. The repertoire consists of about 80,000 clones, with over 70% occurring once and the leading ten covering about a sixth. This clone was counted a few times. The CDR3 extends over 12 amino acids. With 4 bases clipped from V and 5 bases from J, the junction kept 0 bases outside the gene matches. Germline lookup yields CDR1 PRHDT and CDR2 FYEKMQ (reference sequence).

This receptor was obtained from a human donor in a cohort sampled during active COVID-19. The rearrangement links TRBV13 to TRBJ2-7, with 9 positions matching TRBD2. Sample: peripheral blood. CDR3 in amino acids: CASSSSGNEQYV. The CDR3 DNA is TGTGCCAGCAGCTCTAGCGGGAACGAGCAGTACGTC.